The 15 T cell receptor beta chains given below trace back to one sample, sequenced in a study of cytomegalovirus exposure and HLA in healthy donors (TCRdb year 2017). Library construction relied on the immunoSEQ multiplex PCR assay. A mixture of 60 forward primers for TCR Vbeta segments and 13 reverse primers for TCR Jbeta segments was used in the multiplex PCR. TCRdb retrieved this table from immuneACCESS and kept in-frame rearrangements only. Not all clones are present; in checked studies, unresolved V genes account for under half, and no reason is known for the remainder. The sample profile shows about 210,000 clones; approximately 80% of them were found once. The leading ten clones occupy 11% to 15% of the sample. The source material was PBMCs. These receptors were taken from a woman in her thirties in good health and CMV-seropositive.

V usage is TRBV30 and J usage is TRBJ1-5, with 8 bases fitting TRBD1. This CDR3 is built from 14 residues. Unmatched junction bases numbered 7, after V lost 2 bases and J lost 7 bases. Germline V gene data show CDR1 as GTSNPN and CDR2 as SVGIG (reference sequence). For the CDR3, the DNA is TGTGCCTGGAGTCCCGGACAGGGCAGGCAGCCCCAGCATTTT. The encoded protein is CAWSPGQGRQPQHF.

This rearrangement joins TRBV2 to TRBJ1-2; 7 positions match TRBD1. Germline loops: CDR1 SNHLY, CDR2 FYNNEI. The CDR3 extends over 15 amino acids. Trimming cost V 4 bases and J 2 bases; bases outside gene matches: 7. The CDR3 sequence: CASSASDRANYGYTF. CDR3 coding DNA: TGTGCCAGCAGTGCATCAGACAGGGCGAACTATGGCTACACCTTC.

V gene TRBV28 combines with J gene TRBJ1-3; unclear D gene. Germline assignment: CDR1 MDHEN and CDR2 SYDVKM. The CDR3 runs 17 residues. Trimming removed 1 base from V and 6 bases from J, with 19 bases in between. The CDR3 spells CASSLSITRVKENTIYF. The CDR3 DNA is TGTGCCAGCAGTTTATCTATTACCCGGGTCAAAGAAAACACCATATATTTT.

The chain links TRBV4-3 to TRBJ2-5; 7 bases are shared with TRBD1. Per germline, CDR1 LGHNA and CDR2 YSLEER. Trimming at V came to 4 bases and at J to 2 bases, leaving 7 bases not matched to a gene. The CDR3 has 15 residues. The CDR3 DNA sequence: TGCGCCAGCAGCCGGATCGGGACAGAGCAAGAGACCCAGTACTTC. Translated: CASSRIGTEQETQYF.

This chain connects TRBV29-1 to TRBJ2-5; weak D call: TRBD2 (6 bases). Per germline, CDR1 SQVTM and CDR2 ANQGSEA. The ends were cut back, 2 bases at V and 5 bases at J, with 12 bases in the middle. The CDR3 extends over 13 amino acids. CDR3 DNA: TGCAGCGTTGAACAAGGGGCGGGGGAGACCCAGTACTTC. It yields the protein CSVEQGAGETQYF.

This chain uses TRBV7-2 with TRBJ2-7; 10 nucleotides align to TRBD1. The CDR3 covers 14 residues. Germline trimming cut 6 bases from V and 3 bases from J; bases unmatched to any gene: 5. The germline gives CDR1 SGHTA, CDR2 FQGNSA. For the CDR3, the DNA is TGTGCCAGCAGTCCCGGGACAGGGGTCTACGAGCAGTACTTC. It encodes CASSPGTGVYEQYF.

The gene calls are TRBV6-5 and TRBJ1-5, with D possibly TRBD1 on 5 matching bases. V lost 4 bases, J lost 0 bases, and 7 bases lay in between. The V gene's germline CDR1 is MNHEY and CDR2 SVGAGI. CDR3 length: 14 amino acids. The CDR3 DNA reads TGTGCCAGCAGTTCACAGGATAGCAATCAGCCCCAGCATTTT. This sequence encodes CASSSQDSNQPQHF.

This clone appeared once. This sequence joins TRBV18 and TRBJ2-6; 8 nucleotides align to TRBD1. CDR1 and CDR2 (germline): KGHSH, LQKENI. The junction had 7 bases not matched to a gene; V was cut back by 0 bases and J by 0 bases. This CDR3 spans 19 amino acids. As DNA, the CDR3 is TGTGCCAGCTCACCACCGGCAGGGGGCTCCTTCTCTGGGGCCAACGTCCTGACTTTC. Translation: CASSPPAGGSFSGANVLTF.

CDR3 in DNA: TGTGCCTGGAGTGTGGGAGGATTTGACTACGAGCAGTACTTC. This codes for CAWSVGGFDYEQYF. This chain connects TRBV30 to TRBJ2-7, with a tentative D call TRBD2 (6 bases). The CDR3 runs to 14 residues. Trimming took 0 bases from V and 3 from J, leaving 12 bases between them. Per the germline V gene, CDR1 is GTSNPN and CDR2 is SVGIG (reference sequence).

The rearrangement uses TRBV5-1 and TRBJ2-1; no reliable D call. CDR3 size: 13 residues. Trimming took 3 bases from V and 0 from J, leaving 4 bases between them. The germline gives CDR1 SGHRS, CDR2 YFSETQ. The CDR3 DNA reads TGCGCCAGCAGCTCCAGCTCCTACAATGAGCAGTTCTTC. It is translated as CASSSSSYNEQFF.

V usage is TRBV23-1 and J usage is TRBJ1-1; tentatively, D is TRBD1 (6 bases). TRBV23-1 is an ORF, and what it does is uncertain. Trimming left V 2 bases short and J 1 base short, with 8 bases between. This CDR3 is built from 14 residues. This CDR3 is CASSQTDRNTEAFF. DNA of the CDR3: TGCGCCAGCAGTCAAACGGACAGGAACACTGAAGCTTTCTTT.

V and J are TRBV11-1 and TRBJ2-4, with 8 bases identical to TRBD1. The CDR3 covers 13 residues. The germline gives CDR1 SGHAT, CDR2 FQDESV (reference sequence). J gave up 7 bases and V 5 bases, and 4 bases lay outside the gene matches. The CDR3 sequence is CASSPDRVNIQYF. Here the CDR3 DNA reads TGTGCCAGCAGCCCGGACAGGGTTAACATTCAGTACTTC.

This clone was picked up one time. V usage is TRBV6-1 and J usage is TRBJ1-1; perhaps TRBD1 as D (5 bases). The CDR3 runs to 14 residues. The germline CDR1 and CDR2 sequences are MNHNS and SASEGT. V was trimmed by 1 base and J by 6 bases, leaving 12 bases between them. CDR3 coding DNA: TGTGCCAGCAGTGAAGGGGGAGGGGTCCCTGAAGCTTTCTTT. Translating it yields CASSEGGGVPEAFF.

There are a few counts of this clone. The CDR3 here is CAWSASGGNTDTQYF. The CDR3 DNA follows: TGTGCCTGGAGTGCTAGCGGGGGAAACACAGATACGCAGTATTTT. The chain joins TRBV30 to TRBJ2-3, with TRBD2 identical over 10 bases. Per the germline V gene, CDR1 is GTSNPN and CDR2 is SVGIG (reference sequence). V was pared by 1 base and J by 2 bases, with 3 bases of the junction left unmatched. The CDR3 extends over 15 amino acids.

This clone was detected a few times. The gene calls are TRBV4-2 and TRBJ2-7; a weak D match, TRBD1 (5 bases). CDR3 size: 13 residues. Germline assignment: CDR1 LGHNA and CDR2 YNFKEQ. Trimming stripped 1 base from V and 3 bases from J, with 7 bases between. DNA for the CDR3: TGTGCCAGCAGCCAAGGGGGCCTCTACGAGCAGTACTTC. It encodes CASSQGGLYEQYF.